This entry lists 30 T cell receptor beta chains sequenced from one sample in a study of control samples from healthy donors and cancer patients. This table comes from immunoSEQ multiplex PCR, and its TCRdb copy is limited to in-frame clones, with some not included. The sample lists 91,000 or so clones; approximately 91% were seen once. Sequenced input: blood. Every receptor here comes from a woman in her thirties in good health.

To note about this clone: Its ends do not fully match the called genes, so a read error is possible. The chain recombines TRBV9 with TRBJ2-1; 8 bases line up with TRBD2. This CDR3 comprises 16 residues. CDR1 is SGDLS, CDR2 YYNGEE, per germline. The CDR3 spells CASTVGAGVLYNEQFF. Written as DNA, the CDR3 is TGTGCCAGCACCGTAGGAGCGGGAGTTCTCTACAATGAGCAGTTCTTC.

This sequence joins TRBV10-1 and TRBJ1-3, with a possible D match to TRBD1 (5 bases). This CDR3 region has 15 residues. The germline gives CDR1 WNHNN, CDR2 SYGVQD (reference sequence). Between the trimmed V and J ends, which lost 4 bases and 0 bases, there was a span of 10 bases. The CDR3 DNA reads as TGCGCCAGCAGTGCCCAGGGCTCCTCTGGAAACACCATATATTTT. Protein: CASSAQGSSGNTIYF.

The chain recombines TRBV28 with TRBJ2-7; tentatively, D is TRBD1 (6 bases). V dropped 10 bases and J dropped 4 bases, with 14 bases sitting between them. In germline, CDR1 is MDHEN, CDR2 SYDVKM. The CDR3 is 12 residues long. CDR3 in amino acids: CATTTGLYEQYF. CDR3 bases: TGTGCCACGACGACAGGTTTGTACGAGCAGTACTTC.

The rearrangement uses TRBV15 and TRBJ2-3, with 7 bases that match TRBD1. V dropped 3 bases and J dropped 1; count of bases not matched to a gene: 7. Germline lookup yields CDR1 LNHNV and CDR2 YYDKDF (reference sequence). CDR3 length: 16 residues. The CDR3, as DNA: TGTGCCACCAGCAGCAGACAGGGACCTGGCACAGATACGCAGTATTTT. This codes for CATSSRQGPGTDTQYF.

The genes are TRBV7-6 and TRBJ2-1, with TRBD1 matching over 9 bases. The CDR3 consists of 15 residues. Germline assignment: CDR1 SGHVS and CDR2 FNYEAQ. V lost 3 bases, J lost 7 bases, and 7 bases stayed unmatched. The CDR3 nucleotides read TGTGCCAGCAGCTTCGGAACAGGGGGCTGGAATGAGCAGTTCTTC. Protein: CASSFGTGGWNEQFF.

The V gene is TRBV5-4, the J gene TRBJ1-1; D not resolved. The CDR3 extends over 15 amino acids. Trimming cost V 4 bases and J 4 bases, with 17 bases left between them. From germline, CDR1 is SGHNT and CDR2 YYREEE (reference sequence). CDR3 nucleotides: TGTGCCAGCAGCCAGGCCGGAACTTGGGGCACTGAAGCTTTCTTT. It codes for CASSQAGTWGTEAFF.

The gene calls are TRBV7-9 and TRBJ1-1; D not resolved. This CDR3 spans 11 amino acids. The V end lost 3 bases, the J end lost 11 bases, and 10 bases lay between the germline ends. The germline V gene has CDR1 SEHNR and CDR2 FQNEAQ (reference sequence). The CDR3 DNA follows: TGTGCCAGCAGCTTGGGGTTAGGGGCTTTCTTT. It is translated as CASSLGLGAFF.

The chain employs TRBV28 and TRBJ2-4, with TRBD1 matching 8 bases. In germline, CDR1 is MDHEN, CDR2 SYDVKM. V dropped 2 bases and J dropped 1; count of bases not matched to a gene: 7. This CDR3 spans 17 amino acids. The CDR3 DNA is TGTGCCAGCAGTTTAGGTCAGGGGGCAGTGGCCAAAAACATTCAGTACTTC. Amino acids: CASSLGQGAVAKNIQYF.

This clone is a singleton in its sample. Here the CDR3 DNA reads TGTGCCAGCAGCGCCGGACTAGCGGGGACGGGATCCTACGAGCAGTACTTC. Its translation is CASSAGLAGTGSYEQYF. The chain couples TRBV5-6 to TRBJ2-7, with TRBD2 matching 12 bases. CDR1 is SGHDT and CDR2 is YYEEEE in the germline V gene. The CDR3 runs to 17 residues. V lost 4 bases and J lost 1; bases outside the gene matches: 9.

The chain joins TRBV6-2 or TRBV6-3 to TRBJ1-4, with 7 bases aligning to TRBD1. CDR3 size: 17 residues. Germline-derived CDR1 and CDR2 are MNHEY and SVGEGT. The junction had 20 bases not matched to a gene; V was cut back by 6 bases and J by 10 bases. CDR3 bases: TGTGCCAGCAGCCCTATGGGGTGGGACAGACAAATGATAAAACTGTTTTTT. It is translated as CASSPMGWDRQMIKLFF.

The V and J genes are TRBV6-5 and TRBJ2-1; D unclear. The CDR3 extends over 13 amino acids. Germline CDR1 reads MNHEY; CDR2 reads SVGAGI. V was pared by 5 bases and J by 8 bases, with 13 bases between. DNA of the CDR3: TGTGCCAGCAGTCTGACTTGGGGTGATGAGCAGTTCTTC. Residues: CASSLTWGDEQFF.

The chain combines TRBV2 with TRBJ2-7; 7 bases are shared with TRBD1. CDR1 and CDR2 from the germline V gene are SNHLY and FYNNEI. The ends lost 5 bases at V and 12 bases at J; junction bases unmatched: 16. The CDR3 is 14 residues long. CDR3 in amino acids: CASSFAGGPQMGYF. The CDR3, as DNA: TGTGCCAGCAGTTTCGCAGGGGGACCCCAGATGGGGTACTTC.

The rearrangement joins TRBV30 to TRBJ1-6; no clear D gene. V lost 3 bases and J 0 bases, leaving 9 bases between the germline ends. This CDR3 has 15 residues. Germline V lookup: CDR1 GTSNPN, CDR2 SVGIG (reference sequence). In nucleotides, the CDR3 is TGTGCCTGGAGAGGATCTAACTCCTATAATTCACCCCTCCACTTT. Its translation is CAWRGSNSYNSPLHF.

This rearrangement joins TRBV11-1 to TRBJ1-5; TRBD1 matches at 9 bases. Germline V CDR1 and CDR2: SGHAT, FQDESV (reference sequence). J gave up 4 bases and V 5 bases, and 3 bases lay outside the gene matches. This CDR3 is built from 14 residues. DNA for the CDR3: TGTGCCAGCAGCACCGGACAGGGGAATCAGCCCCAGCATTTT. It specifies CASSTGQGNQPQHF. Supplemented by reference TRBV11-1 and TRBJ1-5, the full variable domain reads EAEVAQSPRYKITEKSQAVAFWCDPISGHATLYWYRQILGQGPELLVQFQDESVVDDSQLPKDRFSAERLKGVDSTLKIQPAELGDSAMYLCASSTGQGNQPQHFGDGTRLSIL.

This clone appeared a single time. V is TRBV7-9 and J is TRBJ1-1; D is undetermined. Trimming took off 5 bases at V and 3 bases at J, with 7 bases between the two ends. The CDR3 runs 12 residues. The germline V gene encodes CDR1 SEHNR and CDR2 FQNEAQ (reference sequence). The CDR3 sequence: CASSLGYTEAFF. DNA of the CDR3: TGTGCCAGCAGCCTAGGTTACACTGAAGCTTTCTTT.

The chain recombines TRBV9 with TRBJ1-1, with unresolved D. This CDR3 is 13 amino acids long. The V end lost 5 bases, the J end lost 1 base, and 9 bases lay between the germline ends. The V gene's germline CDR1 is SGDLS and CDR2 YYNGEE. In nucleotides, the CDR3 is TGTGCCAGCAGTATCGACACGAACACTGAAGCTTTCTTT. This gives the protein CASSIDTNTEAFF.

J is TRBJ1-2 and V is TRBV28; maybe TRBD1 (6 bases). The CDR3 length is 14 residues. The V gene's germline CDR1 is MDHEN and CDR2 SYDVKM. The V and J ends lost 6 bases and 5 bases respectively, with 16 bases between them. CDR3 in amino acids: CASRVPGVGYGYTF. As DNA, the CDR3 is TGTGCCAGCAGGGTTCCAGGGGTCGGGTATGGCTACACCTTC.

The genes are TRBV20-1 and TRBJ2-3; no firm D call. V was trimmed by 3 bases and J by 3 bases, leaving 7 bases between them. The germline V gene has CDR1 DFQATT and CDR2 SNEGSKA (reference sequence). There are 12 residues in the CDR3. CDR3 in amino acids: CSASWGTDTQYF. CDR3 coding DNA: TGCAGTGCTAGTTGGGGAACAGATACGCAGTATTTT.

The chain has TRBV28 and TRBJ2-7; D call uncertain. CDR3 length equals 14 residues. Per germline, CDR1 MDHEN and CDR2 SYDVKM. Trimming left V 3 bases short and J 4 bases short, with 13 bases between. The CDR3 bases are TGTGCCAGCAGTTTGAGCACGACGCTATACGAGCAGTACTTC. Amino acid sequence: CASSLSTTLYEQYF.

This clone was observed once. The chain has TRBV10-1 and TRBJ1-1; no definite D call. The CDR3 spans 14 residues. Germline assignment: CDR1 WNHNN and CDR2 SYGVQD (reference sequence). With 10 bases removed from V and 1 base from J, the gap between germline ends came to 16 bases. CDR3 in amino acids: CATSRGRTNTEAFF. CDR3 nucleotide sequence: TGCGCCACCTCGAGAGGGCGGACGAACACTGAAGCTTTCTTT.

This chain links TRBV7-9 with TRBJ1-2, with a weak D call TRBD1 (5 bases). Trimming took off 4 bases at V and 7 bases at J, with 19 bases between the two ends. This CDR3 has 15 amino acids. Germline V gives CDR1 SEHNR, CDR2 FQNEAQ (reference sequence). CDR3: CASSSSATVGVGYTF. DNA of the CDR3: TGTGCCAGCAGCTCCTCGGCAACCGTGGGGGTTGGCTACACCTTC.

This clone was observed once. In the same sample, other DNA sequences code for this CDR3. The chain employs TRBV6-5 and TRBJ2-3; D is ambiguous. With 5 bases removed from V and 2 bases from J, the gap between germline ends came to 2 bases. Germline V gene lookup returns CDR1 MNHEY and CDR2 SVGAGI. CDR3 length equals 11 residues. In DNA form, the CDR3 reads TGTGCCAGCAGTCACACAGATACGCAGTATTTT. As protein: CASSHTDTQYF.

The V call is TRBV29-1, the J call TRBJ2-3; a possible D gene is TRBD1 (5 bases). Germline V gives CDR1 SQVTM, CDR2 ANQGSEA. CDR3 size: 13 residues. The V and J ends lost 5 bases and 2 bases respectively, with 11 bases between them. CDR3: CSVSRVDTDTQYF. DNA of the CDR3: TGCAGCGTTAGCAGGGTCGACACAGATACGCAGTATTTT.

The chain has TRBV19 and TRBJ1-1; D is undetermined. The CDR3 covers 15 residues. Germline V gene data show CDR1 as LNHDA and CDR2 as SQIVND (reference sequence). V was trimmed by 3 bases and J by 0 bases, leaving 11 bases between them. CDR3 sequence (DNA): TGTGCCAGTAGTATGTACGACACCTTGAACACTGAAGCTTTCTTT. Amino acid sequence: CASSMYDTLNTEAFF.

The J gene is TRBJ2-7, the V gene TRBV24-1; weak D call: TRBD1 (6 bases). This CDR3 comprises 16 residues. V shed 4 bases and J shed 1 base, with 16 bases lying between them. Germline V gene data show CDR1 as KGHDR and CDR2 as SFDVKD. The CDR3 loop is CATSDATGTSSYEQYF. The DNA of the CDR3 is TGTGCCACCAGTGACGCTACCGGGACATCTTCCTACGAGCAGTACTTC.

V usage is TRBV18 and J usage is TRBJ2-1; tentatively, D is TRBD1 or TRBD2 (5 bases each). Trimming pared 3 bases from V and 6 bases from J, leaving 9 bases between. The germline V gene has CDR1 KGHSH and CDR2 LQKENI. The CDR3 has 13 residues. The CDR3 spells CASSPIGGNEQFF. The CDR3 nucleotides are TGTGCCAGCTCACCTATTGGGGGCAATGAGCAGTTCTTC.

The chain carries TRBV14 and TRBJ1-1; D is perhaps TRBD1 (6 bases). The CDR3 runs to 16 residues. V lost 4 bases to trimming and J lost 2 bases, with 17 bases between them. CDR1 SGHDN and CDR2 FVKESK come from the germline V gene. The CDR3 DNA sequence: TGTGCCAGCAGCCCGATTCGGACAGCCTTAAACACTGAAGCTTTCTTT. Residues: CASSPIRTALNTEAFF. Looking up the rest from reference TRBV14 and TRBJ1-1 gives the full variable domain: EAGVTQFPSHSVIEKGQTVTLRCDPISGHDNLYWYRRVMGKEIKFLLHFVKESKQDESGMPNNRFLAERTGGTYSTLKVQPAELEDSGVYFCASSPIRTALNTEAFFGQGTRLTVV.

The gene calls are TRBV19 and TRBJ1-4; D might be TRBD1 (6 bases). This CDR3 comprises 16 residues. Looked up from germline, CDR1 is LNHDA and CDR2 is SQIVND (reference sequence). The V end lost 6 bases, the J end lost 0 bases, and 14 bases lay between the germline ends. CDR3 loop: CASRAGAVATNEKLFF. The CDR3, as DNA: TGTGCCAGTAGGGCAGGGGCTGTCGCAACTAATGAAAAACTGTTTTTT.

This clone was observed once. For the CDR3, the DNA is TGCGCCAGCAGCTTGACAGAAAAGAACACTGAAGCTTTCTTT. Translation gives CASSLTEKNTEAFF. The chain is built from TRBV5-1 and TRBJ1-1; the D is unclear. This CDR3 region has 14 residues. Deletions cut 1 base from V and 1 base from J, with 8 bases between. Germline V gene data show CDR1 as SGHRS and CDR2 as YFSETQ.

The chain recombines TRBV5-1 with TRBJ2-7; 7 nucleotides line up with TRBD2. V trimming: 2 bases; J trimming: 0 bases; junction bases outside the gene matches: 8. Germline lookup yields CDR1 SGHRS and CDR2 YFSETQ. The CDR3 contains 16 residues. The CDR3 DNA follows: TGCGCCAGCAGCTTAGAGACTAGCACCTACTCCTACGAGCAGTACTTC. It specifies CASSLETSTYSYEQYF.